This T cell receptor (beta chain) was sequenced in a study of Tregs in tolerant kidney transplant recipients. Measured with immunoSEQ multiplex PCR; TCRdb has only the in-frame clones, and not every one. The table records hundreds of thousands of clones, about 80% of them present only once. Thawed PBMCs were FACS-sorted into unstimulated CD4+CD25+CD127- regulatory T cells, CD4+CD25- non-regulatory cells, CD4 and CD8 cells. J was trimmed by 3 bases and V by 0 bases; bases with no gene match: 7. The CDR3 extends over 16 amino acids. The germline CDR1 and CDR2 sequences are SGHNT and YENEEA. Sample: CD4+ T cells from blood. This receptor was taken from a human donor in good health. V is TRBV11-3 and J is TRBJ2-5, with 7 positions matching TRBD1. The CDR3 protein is CASSLDGGDREETQYF. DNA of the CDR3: TGTGCCAGCAGCTTAGATGGAGGCGACAGGGAAGAGACCCAGTACTTC.